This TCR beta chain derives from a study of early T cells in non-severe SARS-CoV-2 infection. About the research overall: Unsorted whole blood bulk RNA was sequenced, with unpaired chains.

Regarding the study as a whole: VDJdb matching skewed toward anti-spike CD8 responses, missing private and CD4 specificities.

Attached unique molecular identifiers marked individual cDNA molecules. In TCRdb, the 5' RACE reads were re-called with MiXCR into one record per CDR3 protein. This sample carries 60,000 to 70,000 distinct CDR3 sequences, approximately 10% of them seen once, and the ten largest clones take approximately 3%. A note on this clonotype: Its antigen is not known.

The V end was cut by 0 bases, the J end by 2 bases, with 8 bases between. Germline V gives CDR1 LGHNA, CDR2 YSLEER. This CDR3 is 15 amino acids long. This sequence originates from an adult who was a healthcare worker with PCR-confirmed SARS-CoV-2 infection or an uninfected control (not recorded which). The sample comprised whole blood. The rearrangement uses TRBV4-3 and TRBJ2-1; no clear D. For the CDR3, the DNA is TGCGCCAGCAGCCAAGATCACGGACCCTACAATGAGCAGTTCTTC. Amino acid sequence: CASSQDHGPYNEQFF.